A single sample gave rise to the 4 T cell receptor beta chains below, sequenced in a study of cytomegalovirus exposure and HLA in healthy donors. Primers included in the PCR were 60 Vbeta and 13 Jbeta primers. Profiling relied on immunoSEQ multiplex PCR, and the TCRdb table lists in-frame clones only, not all of them. There are around 150,000 clones in the sample; 68% occur only once, and approximately 4.3% lies in the top ten. The sequenced sample was PBMCs. All receptors come from a man aged 55 to 70 in good health and CMV-seronegative.

V and J are TRBV9 and TRBJ2-2, with a possible D match to TRBD2 (6 bases). The CDR3 runs to 14 residues. V was shortened by 0 bases and J by 6 bases, with 9 bases between the two germline ends. Germline values: CDR1 SGDLS, CDR2 YYNGEE. In nucleotides, the CDR3 is TGTGCCAGCAGCGTAGGGGGGGAGGCCGGGGAGCTGTTTTTT. It specifies CASSVGGEAGELFF.

This chain connects TRBV9 to TRBJ2-7; no definite D call. The CDR3 has 13 amino acids. V lost 4 bases and J 0 bases, leaving 8 bases between the germline ends. Looked up from germline, CDR1 is SGDLS and CDR2 is YYNGEE. The CDR3 DNA is TGTGCCAGCAGCCGTGAGAGCTCCTACGAGCAGTACTTC. It specifies CASSRESSYEQYF.

This chain links TRBV5-5 with TRBJ1-4; no clear D. CDR1 and CDR2 from the germline V gene are SGHKS and YYEKEE (reference sequence). V lost 2 bases to trimming and J lost 4 bases, with 9 bases between them. CDR3 length: 14 residues. CDR3 nucleotide sequence: TGTGCCAGCAGCTTAGAGAATTATAATGAAAAACTGTTTTTT. Translating gives CASSLENYNEKLFF.

The rearrangement joins TRBV7-2 to TRBJ2-3; 10 nucleotides agree with TRBD2. Germline V gives CDR1 SGHTA, CDR2 FQGNSA. This CDR3 region has 18 residues. Trimming at V came to 2 bases and at J to 2 bases, leaving 10 bases not matched to a gene. In DNA form, the CDR3 reads TGTGCCAGCAGCTTAAACCTAGCGGGAGCCCTCTTCACAGATACGCAGTATTTT. This codes for CASSLNLAGALFTDTQYF.